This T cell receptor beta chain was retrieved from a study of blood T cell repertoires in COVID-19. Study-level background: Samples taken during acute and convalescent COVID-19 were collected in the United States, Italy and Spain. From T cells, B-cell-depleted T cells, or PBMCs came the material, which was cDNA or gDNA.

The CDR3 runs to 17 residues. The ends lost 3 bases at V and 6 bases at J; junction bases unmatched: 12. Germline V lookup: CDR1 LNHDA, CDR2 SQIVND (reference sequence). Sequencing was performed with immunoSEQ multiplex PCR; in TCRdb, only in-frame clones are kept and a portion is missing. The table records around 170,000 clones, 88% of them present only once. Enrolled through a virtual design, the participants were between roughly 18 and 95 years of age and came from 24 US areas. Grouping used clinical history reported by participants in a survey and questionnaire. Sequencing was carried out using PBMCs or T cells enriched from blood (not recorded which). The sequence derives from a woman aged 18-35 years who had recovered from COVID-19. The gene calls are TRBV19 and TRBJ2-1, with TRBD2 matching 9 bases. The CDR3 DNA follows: TGTGCCAGTAGTATCCTGGGGACTAGCCCCGTCCGCAATGAGCAGTTCTTC. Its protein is CASSILGTSPVRNEQFF.